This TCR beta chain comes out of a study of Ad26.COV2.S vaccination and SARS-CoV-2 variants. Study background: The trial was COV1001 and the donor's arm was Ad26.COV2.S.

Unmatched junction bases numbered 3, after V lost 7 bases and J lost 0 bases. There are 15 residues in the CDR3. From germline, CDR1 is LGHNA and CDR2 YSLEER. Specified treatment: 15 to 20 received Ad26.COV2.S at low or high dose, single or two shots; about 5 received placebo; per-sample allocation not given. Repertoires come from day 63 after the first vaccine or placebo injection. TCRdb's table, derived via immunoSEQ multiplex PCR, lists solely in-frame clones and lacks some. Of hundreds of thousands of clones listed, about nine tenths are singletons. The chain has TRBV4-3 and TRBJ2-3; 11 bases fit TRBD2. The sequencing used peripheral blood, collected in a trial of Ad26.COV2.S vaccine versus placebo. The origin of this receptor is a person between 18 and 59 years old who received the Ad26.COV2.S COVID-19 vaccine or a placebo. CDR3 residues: CASTTSGASTDTQYF. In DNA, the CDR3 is TGCGCCAGCACGACTAGCGGGGCTAGCACAGATACGCAGTATTTT.